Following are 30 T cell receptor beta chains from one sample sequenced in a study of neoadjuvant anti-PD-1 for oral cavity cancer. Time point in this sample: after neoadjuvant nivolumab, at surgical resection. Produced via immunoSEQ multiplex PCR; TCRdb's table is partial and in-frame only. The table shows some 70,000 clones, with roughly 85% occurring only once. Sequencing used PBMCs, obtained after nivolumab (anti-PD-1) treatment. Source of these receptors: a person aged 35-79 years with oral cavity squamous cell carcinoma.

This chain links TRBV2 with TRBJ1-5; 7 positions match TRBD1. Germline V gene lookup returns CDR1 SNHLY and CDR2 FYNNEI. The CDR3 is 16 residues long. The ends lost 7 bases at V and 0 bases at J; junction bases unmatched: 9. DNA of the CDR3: TGTGCCAGCACTTTAGGACAGGTTAATAGCAATCAGCCCCAGCATTTT. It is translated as CASTLGQVNSNQPQHF. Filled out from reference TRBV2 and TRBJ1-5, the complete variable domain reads EPEVTQTPSHQVTQMGQEVILRCVPISNHLYFYWYRQILGQKVEFLVSFYNNEISEKSEIFDDQFSVERPDGSNFTLKIRSTKLEDSAMYFCASTLGQVNSNQPQHFGDGTRLSIL.

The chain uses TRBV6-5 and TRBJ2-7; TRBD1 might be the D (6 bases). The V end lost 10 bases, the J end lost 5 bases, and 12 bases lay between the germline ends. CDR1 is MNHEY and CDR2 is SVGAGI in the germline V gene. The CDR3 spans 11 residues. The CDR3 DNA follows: TGTGCCACTACAGGGTTGGACGAGCAGTACTTC. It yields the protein CATTGLDEQYF.

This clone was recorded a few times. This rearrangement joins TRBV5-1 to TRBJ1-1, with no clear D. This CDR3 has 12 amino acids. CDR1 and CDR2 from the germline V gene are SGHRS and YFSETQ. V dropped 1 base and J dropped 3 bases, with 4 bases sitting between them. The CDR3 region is CASSLKDTEAFF. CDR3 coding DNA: TGCGCCAGCAGCTTGAAAGACACTGAAGCTTTCTTT.

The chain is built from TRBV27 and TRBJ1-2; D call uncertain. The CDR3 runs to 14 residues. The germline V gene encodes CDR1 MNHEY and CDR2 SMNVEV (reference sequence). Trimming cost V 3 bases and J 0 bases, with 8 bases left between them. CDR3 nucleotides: TGTGCCAGCAGTTTTGGACCACCTAACTATGGCTACACCTTC. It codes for CASSFGPPNYGYTF.

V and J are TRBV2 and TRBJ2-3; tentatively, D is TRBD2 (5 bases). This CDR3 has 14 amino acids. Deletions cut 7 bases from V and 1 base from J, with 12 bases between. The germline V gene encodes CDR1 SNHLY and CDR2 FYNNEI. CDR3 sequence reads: CASNEFSGTDTQYF. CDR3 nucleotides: TGTGCCAGCAATGAGTTTAGCGGCACAGATACGCAGTATTTT.

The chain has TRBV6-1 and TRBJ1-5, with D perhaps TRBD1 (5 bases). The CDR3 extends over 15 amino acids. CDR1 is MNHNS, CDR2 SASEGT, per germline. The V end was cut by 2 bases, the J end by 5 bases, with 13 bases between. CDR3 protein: CASSEWSGRDQPQHF. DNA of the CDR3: TGTGCCAGCAGTGAATGGTCAGGGAGGGATCAGCCCCAGCATTTT.

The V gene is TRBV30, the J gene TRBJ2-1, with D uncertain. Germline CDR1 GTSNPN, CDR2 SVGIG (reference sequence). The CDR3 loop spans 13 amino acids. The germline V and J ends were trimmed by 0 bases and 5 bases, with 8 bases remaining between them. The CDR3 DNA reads TGTGCCTGGAGTGTCAGTGGAGACAATGAGCAGTTCTTC. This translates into CAWSVSGDNEQFF.

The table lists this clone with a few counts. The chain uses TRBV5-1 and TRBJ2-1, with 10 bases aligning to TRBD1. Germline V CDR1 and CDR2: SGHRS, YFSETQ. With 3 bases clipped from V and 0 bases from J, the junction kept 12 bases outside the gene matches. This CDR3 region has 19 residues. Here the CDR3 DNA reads TGCGCCAGCAGCTCGGGACAGGGGACTTCCTTTAGCTCCTACAATGAGCAGTTCTTC. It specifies CASSSGQGTSFSSYNEQFF.

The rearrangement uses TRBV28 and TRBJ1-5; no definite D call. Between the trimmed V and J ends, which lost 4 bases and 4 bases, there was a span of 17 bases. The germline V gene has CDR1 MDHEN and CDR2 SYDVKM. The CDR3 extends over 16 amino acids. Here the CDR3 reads CASSYSGPSSNQPQHF. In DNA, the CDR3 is TGTGCCAGCAGTTACAGCGGACCCTCGTCAAATCAGCCCCAGCATTTT. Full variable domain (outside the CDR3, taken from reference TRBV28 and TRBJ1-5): DVKVTQSSRYLVKRTGEKVFLECVQDMDHENMFWYRQDPGLGLRLIYFSYDVKMKEKGDIPEGYSVSREKKERFSLILESASTNQTSMYLCASSYSGPSSNQPQHFGDGTRLSIL.

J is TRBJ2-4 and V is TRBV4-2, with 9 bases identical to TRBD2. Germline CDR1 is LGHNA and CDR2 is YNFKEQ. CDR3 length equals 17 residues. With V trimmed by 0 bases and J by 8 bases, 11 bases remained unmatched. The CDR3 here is CASSQDVAGGPLDIQYF. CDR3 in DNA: TGTGCCAGCAGCCAAGATGTCGCGGGAGGGCCCTTAGACATTCAGTACTTC.

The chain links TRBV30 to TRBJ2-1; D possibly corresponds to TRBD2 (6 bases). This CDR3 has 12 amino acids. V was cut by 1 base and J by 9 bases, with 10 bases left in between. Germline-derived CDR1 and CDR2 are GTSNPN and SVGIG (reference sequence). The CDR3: CAWSAQGGEQFF. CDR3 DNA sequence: TGTGCCTGGAGTGCCCAGGGAGGTGAGCAGTTCTTC.

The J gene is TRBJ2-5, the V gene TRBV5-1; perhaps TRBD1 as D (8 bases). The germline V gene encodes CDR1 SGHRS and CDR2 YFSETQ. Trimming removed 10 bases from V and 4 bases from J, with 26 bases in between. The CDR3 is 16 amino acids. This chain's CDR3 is CASGQGAGEGRETQYF. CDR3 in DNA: TGCGCCTCCGGACAGGGCGCGGGAGAAGGGCGAGAGACCCAGTACTTC. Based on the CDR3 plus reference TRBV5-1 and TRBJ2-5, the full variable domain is KAGVTQTPRYLIKTRGQQVTLSCSPISGHRSVSWYQQTPGQGLQFLFEYFSETQRNKGNFPGRFSGRQFSNSRSEMNVSTLELGDSALYLCASGQGAGEGRETQYFGPGTRLLVL.

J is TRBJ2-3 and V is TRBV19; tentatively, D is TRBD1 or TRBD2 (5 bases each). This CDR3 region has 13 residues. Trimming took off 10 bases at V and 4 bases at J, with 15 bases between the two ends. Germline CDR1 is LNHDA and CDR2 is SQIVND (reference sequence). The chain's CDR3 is CATAPGRADTQYF. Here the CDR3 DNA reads TGTGCCACAGCTCCAGGGAGAGCAGATACGCAGTATTTT.

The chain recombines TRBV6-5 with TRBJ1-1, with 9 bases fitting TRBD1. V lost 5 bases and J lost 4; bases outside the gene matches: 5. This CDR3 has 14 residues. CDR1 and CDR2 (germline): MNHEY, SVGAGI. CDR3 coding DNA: TGTGCCAGCAGTGTGGGACAGGGCCTCACTGAAGCTTTCTTT. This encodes CASSVGQGLTEAFF.

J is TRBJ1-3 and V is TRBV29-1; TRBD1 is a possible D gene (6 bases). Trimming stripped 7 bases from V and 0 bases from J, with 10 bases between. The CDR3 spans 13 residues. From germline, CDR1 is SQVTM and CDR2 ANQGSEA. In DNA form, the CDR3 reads TGCAGCGCTGGACAGCCCTCTGGAAACACCATATATTTT. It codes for CSAGQPSGNTIYF.

The CDR3 DNA reads as TGTGCCAGCAGCCTGGTTTGGGGCGGCGAGCAGTACTTC. This codes for CASSLVWGGEQYF. The chain uses TRBV11-1 and TRBJ2-7; maybe TRBD1 (5 bases). This CDR3 has 13 amino acids. The V and J ends lost 5 bases and 6 bases respectively, with 14 bases between them. CDR1 is SGHAT and CDR2 is FQDESV in the germline V gene (reference sequence).

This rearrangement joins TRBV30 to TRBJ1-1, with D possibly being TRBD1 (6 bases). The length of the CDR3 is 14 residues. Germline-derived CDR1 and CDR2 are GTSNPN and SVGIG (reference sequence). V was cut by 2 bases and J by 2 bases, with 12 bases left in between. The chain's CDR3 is CAWSRTGYNTEAFF. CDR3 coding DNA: TGTGCCTGGAGTAGAACAGGGTATAACACTGAAGCTTTCTTT.

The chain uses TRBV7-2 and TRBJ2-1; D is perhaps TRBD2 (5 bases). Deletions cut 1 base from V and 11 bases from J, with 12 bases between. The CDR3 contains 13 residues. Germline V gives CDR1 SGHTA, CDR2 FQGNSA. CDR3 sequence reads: CASSLGSAEKQFF. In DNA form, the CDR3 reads TGTGCCAGCAGCTTAGGCTCAGCGGAGAAGCAGTTCTTC.

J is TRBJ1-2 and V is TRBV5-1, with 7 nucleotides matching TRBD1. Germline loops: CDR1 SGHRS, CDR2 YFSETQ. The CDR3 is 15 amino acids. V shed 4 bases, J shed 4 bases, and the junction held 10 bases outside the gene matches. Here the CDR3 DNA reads TGCGCCAGCAGCCCTGGCCTACAGGGGCTCTATGGCTACACCTTC. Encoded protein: CASSPGLQGLYGYTF.

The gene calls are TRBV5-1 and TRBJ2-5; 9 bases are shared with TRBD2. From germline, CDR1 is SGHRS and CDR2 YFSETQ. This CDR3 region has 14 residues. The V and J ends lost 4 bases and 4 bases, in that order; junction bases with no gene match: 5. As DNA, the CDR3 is TGCGCCAGCAGCGCGGGGGGGCGTAGAGAGACCCAGTACTTC. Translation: CASSAGGRRETQYF.

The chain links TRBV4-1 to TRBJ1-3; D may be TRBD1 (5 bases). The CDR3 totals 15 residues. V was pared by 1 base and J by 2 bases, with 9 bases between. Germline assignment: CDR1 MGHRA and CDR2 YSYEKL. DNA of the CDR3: TGCGCCAGCAGCCAAGCGCAGGGCCCTGGAAACACCATATATTTT. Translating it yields CASSQAQGPGNTIYF.

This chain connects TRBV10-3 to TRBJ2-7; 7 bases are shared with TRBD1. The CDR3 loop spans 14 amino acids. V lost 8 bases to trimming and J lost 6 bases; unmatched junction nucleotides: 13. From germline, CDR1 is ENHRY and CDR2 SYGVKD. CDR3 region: CAIAFGQGVGEQYF. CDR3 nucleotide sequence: TGTGCCATCGCGTTCGGTCAGGGGGTTGGCGAGCAGTACTTC.

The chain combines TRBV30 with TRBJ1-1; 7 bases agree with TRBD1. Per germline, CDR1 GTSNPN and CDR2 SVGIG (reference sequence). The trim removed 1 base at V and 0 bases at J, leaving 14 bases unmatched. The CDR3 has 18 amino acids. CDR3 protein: CAWSAPGGTRYMNTEAFF. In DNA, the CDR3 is TGTGCCTGGAGTGCCCCAGGGGGGACACGATACATGAACACTGAAGCTTTCTTT.

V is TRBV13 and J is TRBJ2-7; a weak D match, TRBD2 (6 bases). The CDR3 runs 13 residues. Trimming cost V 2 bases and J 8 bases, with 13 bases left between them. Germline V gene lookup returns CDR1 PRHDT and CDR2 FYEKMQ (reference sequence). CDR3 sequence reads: CASSLKGLAKQYF. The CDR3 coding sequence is TGTGCCAGCAGCTTAAAGGGCCTAGCGAAGCAGTACTTC.

The DNA for the CDR3 is TGTGCCAGCAGTGAAGCGAGATGGGGGTTTGAAGCTTTCTTT. Translation: CASSEARWGFEAFF. The chain uses TRBV6-1 and TRBJ1-1, with a possible D match to TRBD1 (5 bases). The germline gives CDR1 MNHNS, CDR2 SASEGT. The CDR3 has 14 amino acids. V dropped 0 bases and J dropped 7 bases, with 12 bases sitting between them.

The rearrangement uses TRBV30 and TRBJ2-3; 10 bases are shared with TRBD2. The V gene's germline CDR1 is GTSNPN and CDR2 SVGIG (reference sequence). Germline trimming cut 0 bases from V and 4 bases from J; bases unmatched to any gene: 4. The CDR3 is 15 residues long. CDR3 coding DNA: TGTGCCTGGAGTGTGGGACTAGCGAGTGCAGATACGCAGTATTTT. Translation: CAWSVGLASADTQYF.

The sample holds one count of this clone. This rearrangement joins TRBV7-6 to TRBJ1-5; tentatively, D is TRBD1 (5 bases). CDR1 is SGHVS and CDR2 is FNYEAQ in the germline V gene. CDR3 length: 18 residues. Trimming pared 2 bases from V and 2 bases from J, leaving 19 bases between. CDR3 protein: CASSLPHFTGVRNQPQHF. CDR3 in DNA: TGTGCCAGCAGCTTACCCCATTTCACGGGGGTTCGCAATCAGCCCCAGCATTTT.

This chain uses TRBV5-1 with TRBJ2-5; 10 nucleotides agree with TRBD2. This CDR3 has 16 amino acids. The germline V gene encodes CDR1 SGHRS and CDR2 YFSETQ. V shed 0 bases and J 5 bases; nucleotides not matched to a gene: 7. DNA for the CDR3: TGCGCCAGCAGCTTGGCCGGCGGGACTAGCGTGGAGACCCAGTACTTC. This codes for CASSLAGGTSVETQYF.

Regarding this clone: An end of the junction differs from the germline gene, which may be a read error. CDR3 sequence: CSVEGLSTEVFF. The CDR3 DNA is TGCAGCGTTGAAGGTTTGAGCACTGAAGTTTTCTTT. The chain is built from TRBV29-1 and TRBJ1-1; no definite D call. This CDR3 has 12 residues. Germline V gene sequence: CDR1 SQVTM, CDR2 ANQGSEA.

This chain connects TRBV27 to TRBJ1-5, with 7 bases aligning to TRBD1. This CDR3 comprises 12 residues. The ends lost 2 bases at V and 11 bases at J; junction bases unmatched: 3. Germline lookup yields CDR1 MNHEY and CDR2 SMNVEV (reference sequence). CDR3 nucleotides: TGTGCCAGCAGTTTACCCCAGGGGGCCCAGCATTTT. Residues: CASSLPQGAQHF.